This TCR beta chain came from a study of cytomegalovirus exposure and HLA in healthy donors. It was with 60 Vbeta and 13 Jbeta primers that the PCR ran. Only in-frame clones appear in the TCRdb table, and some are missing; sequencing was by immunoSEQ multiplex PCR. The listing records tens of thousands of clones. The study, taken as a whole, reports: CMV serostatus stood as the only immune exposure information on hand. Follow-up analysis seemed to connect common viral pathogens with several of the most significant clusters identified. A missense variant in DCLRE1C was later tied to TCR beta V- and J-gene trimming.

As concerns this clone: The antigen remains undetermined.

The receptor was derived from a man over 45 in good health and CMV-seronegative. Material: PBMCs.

CDR3 nucleotides: TGTGCCAGCAGTTCAGGGGATCACCCAGGGACAGAAGAAGAGACCCAGTACTTC. Protein product: CASSSGDHPGTEEETQYF. This chain uses TRBV27 with TRBJ2-5; 7 nucleotides match TRBD1. Looked up from germline, CDR1 is MNHEY and CDR2 is SMNVEV (reference sequence). CDR3 length equals 18 residues. The J segment lost 3 bases and the V segment lost 4 bases, leaving 17 bases of the junction unmatched.